The clone carrying this T cell receptor (beta chain) was seen a few times. The data originate from a study of T-cell reconstitution after alpha-beta-depleted transplantation in children. V dropped 7 bases and J dropped 3 bases, with 15 bases sitting between them. Germline V lookup: CDR1 SQVTM, CDR2 ANQGSEA. CDR3 length: 13 residues. It was with unique molecular identifiers that the TCRbeta library was prepared. TCRdb analysed the PCR reads with MiXCR anew, one entry per CDR3 protein. The table shows approximately 420,000 distinct CDR3 sequences, with around 9.9% occurring only once. This sequence originates from a human donor who donated a stem cell graft to a child with acute myeloid leukemia. The chain combines TRBV29-1 with TRBJ1-1, with D hard to call. Here the sequenced sample was PBMCs from the stem cell graft donor, taken from the stem cell graft. This CDR3 reads CSGLKLDDTEAFF. CDR3 DNA sequence: TGCAGCGGCCTCAAGCTGGATGACACTGAAGCTTTCTTT.